This T cell receptor (beta chain) appears in the sequencing data of a study of blood T cell repertoires in COVID-19. Generated by immunoSEQ multiplex PCR, the TCRdb table keeps only in-frame clones and is missing some. The sample has under 300,000 clones, about 80% seen once. Germline loops: CDR1 SGHRS, CDR2 YFSETQ. The V segment lost 5 bases and the J segment 1 base; nucleotides outside the gene matches: 5. This CDR3 has 16 residues. Remarks on this clone: The same CDR3 also results from other DNA sequences found in this sample.

The sample consisted of peripheral blood. The sequence came from a woman aged 80 or over with acute or convalescent COVID-19. The V gene is TRBV5-1, the J gene TRBJ2-3, with TRBD2 identical over 12 bases. This CDR3 is CASRLAGGPGTDTQYF. The CDR3 region has the DNA TGCGCCAGCAGGCTAGCGGGAGGGCCGGGCACAGATACGCAGTATTTT.